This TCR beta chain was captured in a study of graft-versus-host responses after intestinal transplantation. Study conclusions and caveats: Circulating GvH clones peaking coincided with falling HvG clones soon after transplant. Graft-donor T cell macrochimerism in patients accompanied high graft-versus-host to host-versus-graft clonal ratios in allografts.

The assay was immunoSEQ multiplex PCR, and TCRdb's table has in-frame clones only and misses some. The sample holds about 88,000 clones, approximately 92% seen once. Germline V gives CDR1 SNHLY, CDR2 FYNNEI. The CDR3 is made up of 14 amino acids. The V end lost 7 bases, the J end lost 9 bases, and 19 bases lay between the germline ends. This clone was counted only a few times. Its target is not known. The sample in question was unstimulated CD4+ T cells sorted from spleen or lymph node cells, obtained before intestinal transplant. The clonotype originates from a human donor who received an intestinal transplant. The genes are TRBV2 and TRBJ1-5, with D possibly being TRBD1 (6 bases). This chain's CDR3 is CASKGGGHGGPQHF. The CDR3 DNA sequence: TGTGCCAGCAAAGGAGGGGGTCACGGCGGGCCCCAGCATTTT.